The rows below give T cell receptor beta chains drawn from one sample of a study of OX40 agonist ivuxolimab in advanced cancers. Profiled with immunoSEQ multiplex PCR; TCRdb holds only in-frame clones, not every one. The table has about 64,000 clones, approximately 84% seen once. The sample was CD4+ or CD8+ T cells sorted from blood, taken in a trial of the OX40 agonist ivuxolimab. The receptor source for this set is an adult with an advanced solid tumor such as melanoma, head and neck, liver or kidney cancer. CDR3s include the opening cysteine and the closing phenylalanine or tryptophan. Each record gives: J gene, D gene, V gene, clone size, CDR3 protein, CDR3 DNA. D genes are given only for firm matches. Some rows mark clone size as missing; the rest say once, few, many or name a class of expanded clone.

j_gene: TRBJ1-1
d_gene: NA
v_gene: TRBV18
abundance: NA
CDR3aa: CASSPYGRGTEAFF
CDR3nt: TGTGCCAGCTCACCTTACGGACGGGGGACTGAAGCTTTCTTT

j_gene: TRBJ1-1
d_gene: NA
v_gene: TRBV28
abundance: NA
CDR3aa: CASTLAGGTEAFF
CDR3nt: TGTGCCAGCACCTTAGCGGGGGGCACTGAAGCTTTCTTT

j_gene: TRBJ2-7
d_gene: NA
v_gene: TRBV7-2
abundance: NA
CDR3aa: CASSLNRGSEQYF
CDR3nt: TGTGCCAGCAGCTTAAATCGAGGTTCCGAGCAGTACTTC

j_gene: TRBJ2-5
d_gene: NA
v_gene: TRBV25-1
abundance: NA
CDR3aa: CASSDPRELVETQYF
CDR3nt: TGTGCCAGCAGTGACCCGAGGGAGCTCGTGGAGACCCAGTACTTC

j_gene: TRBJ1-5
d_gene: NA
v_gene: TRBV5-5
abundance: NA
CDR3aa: CASSLVRDGQPQHF
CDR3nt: TGTGCCAGCAGCTTGGTACGGGACGGTCAGCCCCAGCATTTT

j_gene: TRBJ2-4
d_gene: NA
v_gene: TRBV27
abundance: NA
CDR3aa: CASSLRTVLAKNIQYF
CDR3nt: TGTGCCAGCAGTTTAAGGACAGTGCTAGCCAAAAACATTCAGTACTTC

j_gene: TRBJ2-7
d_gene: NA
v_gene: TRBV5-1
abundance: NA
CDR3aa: CASSLGPIYEQYF
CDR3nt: TGCGCCAGCAGCTTAGGACCGATATACGAGCAGTACTTC

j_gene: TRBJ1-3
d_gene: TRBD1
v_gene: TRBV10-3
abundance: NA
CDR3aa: CATAGQGNTIYF
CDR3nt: TGTGCCACAGCGGGACAGGGAAACACCATATATTTT

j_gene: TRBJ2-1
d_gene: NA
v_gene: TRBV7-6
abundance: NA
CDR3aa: CASSLAAGKYNEQFF
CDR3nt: TGTGCCAGCAGCTTAGCGGCAGGGAAATACAATGAGCAGTTCTTC

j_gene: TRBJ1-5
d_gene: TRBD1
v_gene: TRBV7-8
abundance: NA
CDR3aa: CASSLAGQGDQPQHF
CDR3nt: TGTGCCAGCAGCTTAGCGGGACAGGGCGATCAGCCCCAGCATTTT

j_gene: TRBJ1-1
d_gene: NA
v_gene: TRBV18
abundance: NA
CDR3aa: CASSQTGAGSTEAFF
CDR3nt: TGTGCCAGCTCACAAACCGGGGCCGGGAGCACTGAAGCTTTCTTT

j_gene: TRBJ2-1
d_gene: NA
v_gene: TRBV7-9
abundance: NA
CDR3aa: CASTFGGSSYNEQFF
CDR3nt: TGTGCCAGCACCTTCGGTGGAAGCTCCTACAATGAGCAGTTCTTC

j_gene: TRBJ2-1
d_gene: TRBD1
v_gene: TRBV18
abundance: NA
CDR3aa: CASSPGQVAGNEQFF
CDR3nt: TGTGCCAGCTCACCAGGACAGGTTGCCGGCAATGAGCAGTTCTTC

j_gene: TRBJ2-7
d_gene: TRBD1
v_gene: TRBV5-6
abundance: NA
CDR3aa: CASSLADRAFYEQYF
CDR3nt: TGTGCCAGCAGCTTGGCGGACAGGGCGTTCTACGAGCAGTACTTC

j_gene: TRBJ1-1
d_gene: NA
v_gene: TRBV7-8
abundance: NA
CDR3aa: CASSLVSGAEAFF
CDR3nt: TGTGCCAGCAGCTTAGTATCCGGGGCTGAAGCTTTCTTT

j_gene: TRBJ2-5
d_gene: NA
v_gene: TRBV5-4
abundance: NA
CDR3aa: CASSSGTDQGGETQYF
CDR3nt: TGTGCCAGCAGCTCTGGGACAGATCAGGGAGGAGAGACCCAGTACTTC

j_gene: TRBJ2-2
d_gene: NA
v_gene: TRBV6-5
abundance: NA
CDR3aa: CASSYFQGTGELFF
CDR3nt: TGTGCCAGCAGTTACTTCCAAGGGACCGGGGAGCTGTTTTTT

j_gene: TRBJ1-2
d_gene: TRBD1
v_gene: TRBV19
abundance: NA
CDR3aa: CASSVDRGFDGYTF
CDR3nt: TGTGCCAGTAGTGTAGACAGGGGGTTCGATGGCTACACCTTC

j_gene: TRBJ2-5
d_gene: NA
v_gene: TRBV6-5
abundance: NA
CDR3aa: CASSSQDRPHLETQYF
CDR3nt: TGTGCCAGCAGTTCCCAGGACAGACCACATTTAGAGACCCAGTACTTC

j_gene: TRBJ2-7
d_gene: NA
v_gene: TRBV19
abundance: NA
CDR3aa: CASSIVGGSYEQYF
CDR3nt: TGTGCCAGTAGTATAGTGGGTGGATCCTACGAGCAGTACTTC

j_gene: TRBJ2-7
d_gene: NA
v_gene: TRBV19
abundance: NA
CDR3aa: CASTLGGFPYEQYF
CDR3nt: TGTGCCAGTACTTTAGGGGGATTCCCATACGAGCAGTACTTC

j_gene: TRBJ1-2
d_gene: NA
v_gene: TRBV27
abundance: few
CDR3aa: CASSLRRQGFGYTF
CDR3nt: TGTGCCAGCAGTTTGAGAAGGCAGGGCTTTGGCTACACCTTC

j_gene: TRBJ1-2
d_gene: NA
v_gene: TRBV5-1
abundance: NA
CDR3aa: CASSPVRGDQYGYTF
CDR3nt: TGCGCCAGCAGCCCAGTTCGGGGAGATCAATATGGCTACACCTTC

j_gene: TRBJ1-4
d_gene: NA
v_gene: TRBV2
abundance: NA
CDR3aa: CASSWDRGTDEKLFF
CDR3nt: TGTGCCAGCAGCTGGGACCGAGGGACGGATGAAAAACTGTTTTTT

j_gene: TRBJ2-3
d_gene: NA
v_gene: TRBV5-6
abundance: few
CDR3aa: CASSWTSSTDTQYF
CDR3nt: TGTGCCAGCAGCTGGACCTCTAGCACAGATACGCAGTATTTT

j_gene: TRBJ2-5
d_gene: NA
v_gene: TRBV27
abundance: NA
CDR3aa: CASSLGDVKTQYF
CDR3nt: TGTGCCAGCAGTTTAGGGGATGTGAAGACCCAGTACTTC

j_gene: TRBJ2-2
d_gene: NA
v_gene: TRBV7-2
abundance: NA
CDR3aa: CASSLAWGNTGELFF
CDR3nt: TGTGCCAGCAGCTTAGCGTGGGGGAACACCGGGGAGCTGTTTTTT

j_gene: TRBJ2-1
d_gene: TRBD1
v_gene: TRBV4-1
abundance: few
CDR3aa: CASSQDLRQGADNEQFF
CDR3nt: TGCGCCAGCAGCCAAGATCTCCGACAGGGGGCTGACAATGAGCAGTTCTTC

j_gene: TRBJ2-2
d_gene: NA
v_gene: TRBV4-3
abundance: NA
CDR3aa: CASSQESGTGELFF
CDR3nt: TGCGCCAGCAGCCAAGAATCAGGGACCGGGGAGCTGTTTTTT

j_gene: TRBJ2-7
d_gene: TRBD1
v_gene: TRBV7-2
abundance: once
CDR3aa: CASSSIYGQGSYEQYF
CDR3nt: TGTGCCAGCAGCTCAATTTACGGACAGGGCTCCTACGAGCAGTACTTC

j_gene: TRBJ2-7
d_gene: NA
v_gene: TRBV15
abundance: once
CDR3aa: CATAQGAPYEQYF
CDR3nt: TGTGCCACCGCACAAGGGGCGCCCTACGAGCAGTACTTC

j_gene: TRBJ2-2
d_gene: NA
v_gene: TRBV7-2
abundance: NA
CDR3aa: CASSSPSGWTGELFF
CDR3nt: TGTGCCAGCAGCTCCCCGTCGGGCTGGACCGGGGAGCTGTTTTTT

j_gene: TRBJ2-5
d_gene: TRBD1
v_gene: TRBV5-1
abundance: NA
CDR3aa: CASSPRQGEEETQYF
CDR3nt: TGCGCCAGCAGCCCAAGACAGGGTGAGGAAGAGACCCAGTACTTC

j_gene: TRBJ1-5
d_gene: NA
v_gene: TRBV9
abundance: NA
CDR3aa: CASSPFGGAGQPQHF
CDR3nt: TGTGCCAGCAGCCCCTTCGGGGGCGCAGGTCAGCCCCAGCATTTT

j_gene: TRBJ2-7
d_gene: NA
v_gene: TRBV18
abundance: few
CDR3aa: CASSPPYGAYEQYF
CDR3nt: TGTGCCAGCTCACCACCGTACGGGGCCTACGAGCAGTACTTC

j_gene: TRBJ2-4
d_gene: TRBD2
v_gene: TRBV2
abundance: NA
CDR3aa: CASSRTSGDIQYF
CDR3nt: TGTGCCAGCTCCCGGACTAGCGGGGACATTCAGTACTTC

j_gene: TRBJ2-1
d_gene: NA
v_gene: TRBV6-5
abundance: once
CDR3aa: CASSYSLGNEQFF
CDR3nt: TGTGCCAGCAGTTACTCCCTCGGCAATGAGCAGTTCTTC

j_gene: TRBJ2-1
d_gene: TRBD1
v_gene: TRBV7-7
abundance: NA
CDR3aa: CASSLGQGGYNEQFF
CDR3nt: TGTGCTAGCAGCCTCGGACAGGGGGGTTACAATGAGCAGTTCTTC

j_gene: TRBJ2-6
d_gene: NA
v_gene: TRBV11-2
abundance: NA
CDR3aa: CASSLGYGGTGANVLTF
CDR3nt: TGTGCCAGCAGCTTAGGGTATGGGGGGACTGGGGCCAACGTCCTGACTTTC

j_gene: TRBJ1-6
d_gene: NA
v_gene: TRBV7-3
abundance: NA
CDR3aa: CASSLTGLRGAFGLPNSPLHF
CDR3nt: TGTGCCAGCAGCTTAACAGGCTTGAGGGGCGCGTTCGGACTCCCCAATTCACCCCTCCACTTT